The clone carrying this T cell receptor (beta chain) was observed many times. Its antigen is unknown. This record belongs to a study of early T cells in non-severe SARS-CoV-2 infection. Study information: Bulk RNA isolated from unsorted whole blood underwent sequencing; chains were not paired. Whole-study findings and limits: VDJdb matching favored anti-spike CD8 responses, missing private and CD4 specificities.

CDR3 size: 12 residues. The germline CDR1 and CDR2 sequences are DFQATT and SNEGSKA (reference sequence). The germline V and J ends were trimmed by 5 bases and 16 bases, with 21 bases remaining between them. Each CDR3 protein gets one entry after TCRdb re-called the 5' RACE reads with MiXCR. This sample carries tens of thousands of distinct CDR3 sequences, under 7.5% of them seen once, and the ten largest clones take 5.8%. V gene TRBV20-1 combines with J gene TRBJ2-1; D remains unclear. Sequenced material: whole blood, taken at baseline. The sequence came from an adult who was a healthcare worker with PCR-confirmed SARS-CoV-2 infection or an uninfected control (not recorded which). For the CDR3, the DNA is TGCAGTGCTGGCATAGATATTACCACGTTATTCTTC. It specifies CSAGIDITTLFF.